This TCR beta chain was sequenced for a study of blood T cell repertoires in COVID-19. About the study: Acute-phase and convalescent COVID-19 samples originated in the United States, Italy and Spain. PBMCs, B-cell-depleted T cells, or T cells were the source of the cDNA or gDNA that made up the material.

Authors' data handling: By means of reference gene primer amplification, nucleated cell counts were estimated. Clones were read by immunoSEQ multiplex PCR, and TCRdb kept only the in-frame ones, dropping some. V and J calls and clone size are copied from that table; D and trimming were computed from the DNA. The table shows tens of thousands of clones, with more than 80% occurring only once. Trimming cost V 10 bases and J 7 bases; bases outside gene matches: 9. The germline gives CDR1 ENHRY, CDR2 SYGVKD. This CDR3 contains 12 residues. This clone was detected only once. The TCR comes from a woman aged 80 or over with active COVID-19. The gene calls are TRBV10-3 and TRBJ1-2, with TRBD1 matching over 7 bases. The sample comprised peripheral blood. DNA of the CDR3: TGTGCCACTAGTGAGGGGGCCGGTGGCTACACCTTC. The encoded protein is CATSEGAGGYTF.